The TCR beta chain under discussion was sequenced for a study of CD8+ T cells in alopecia areata. Whole-study context: Female approximately 7-10-week-old C3H/HeJ recipients received skin from 6-12-month-old C3H/HeJ graft donors with spontaneous alopecia.

In this sample, this clone turned up a few times. Its specificity is not known. The genes and germline here are from mouse. The read gets to within 4 residues of the CDR3 end, and the germline J gene fills in the rest. Overall study findings and caveats: Alopecia totalis/universalis scalp especially showed more expanded CD8+ clones than normal scalp. Clarity of TCR sharing across patients fell short of that in mice, possibly HLA-related.

cDNA prepared by RNA extraction and subsequent reverse transcription served as the template for sequencing. The method was immunoSEQ multiplex PCR; TCRdb's version includes in-frame clones alone and lacks a portion of them. Listed here are over 250,000 clones without any singletons, the top ten holding 1.2%. The V segment lost 6 bases and the J segment 3 bases; nucleotides outside the gene matches: 4. Germline assignment: CDR1 NSHNY and CDR2 SYGAGN. The CDR3 sequence is 13 residues long. After pooling, cutaneous lymph node cells were sorted with CD4, CD8alpha, NKG2D, NKG2ACE and other markers. V usage is TRBV13-1 and J usage is TRBJ2-3; 7 bases are shared with TRBD2. Material: CD4+ T cells sorted from a lymph node. This sequence originates from a C3H/HeJ mouse with alopecia areata. The mice in this strain carry MHC haplotype H2-k. The CDR3 is CASTRTGAETLYF. The CDR3 DNA, read in part, is TGTGCCAGCACGAGGACTGGAGCAGAA.